Sequencing of this T cell receptor beta chain was carried out in a study of OX40 agonist ivuxolimab in advanced cancers. Study-wide points: Among the lowest levels of clonal expansion were found in partial responders at 0.1-3.0 mg/kg.

The CDR3 has 14 residues. Germline V CDR1 and CDR2: SGHNT, YYREEE (reference sequence). V shed 3 bases and J shed 1 base, with 10 bases lying between them. Here immunoSEQ multiplex PCR was the method, and the copy in TCRdb shows in-frame clones only, minus some. The sample consists of 35,000 to 45,000 clones, 70% to 85% of them appearing once. To note about this clone: Antigen unknown.

The source is an adult with an advanced solid tumor such as melanoma, head and neck, liver or kidney cancer. The V and J genes are TRBV5-4 and TRBJ2-5; D perhaps matches TRBD2 (6 bases). The material sequenced was CD4+ or CD8+ T cells sorted from blood, taken in a trial of the OX40 agonist ivuxolimab. CDR3 protein: CASSSPGGQETQYF. The CDR3 coding sequence is TGTGCCAGCAGCTCACCCGGGGGCCAAGAGACCCAGTACTTC.